These T cell receptor beta chains were read from a single sample in a study of OX40 agonist ivuxolimab in advanced cancers. Here immunoSEQ multiplex PCR was the method, and the copy in TCRdb shows in-frame clones only, minus some. This sample has nearly 50,000 clones, with more than 85% found just once. The sample consisted of CD4+ or CD8+ T cells sorted from blood, taken in a trial of the OX40 agonist ivuxolimab. The receptors here all came from an adult with an advanced solid tumor such as melanoma, head and neck, liver or kidney cancer. CDR3s include the opening cysteine and the closing phenylalanine or tryptophan. Fields, in order: J gene, V gene, CDR3 length, D gene, clone size, CDR3 DNA, CDR3 protein. A D gene is named only where the DNA matches it firmly. Size tells how often a clone was seen (once, few, many) or the class of an expanded clone, and some rows leave it out.

j_gene: TRBJ2-7
v_gene: TRBV7-9
len: 17
d_gene: -
abundance: -
CDR3nt: TGTGCCAGCAGCCGCGGGAATTCGCGTCCCTCGTCTTACGAGCAGTACTTC
CDR3aa: CASSRGNSRPSSYEQYF

j_gene: TRBJ1-3
v_gene: TRBV5-5
len: 14
d_gene: TRBD1
abundance: -
CDR3nt: TGTGCCAGTTGGGACAGTTGGTATGGAAACACCATATATTTT
CDR3aa: CASWDSWYGNTIYF

j_gene: TRBJ2-5
v_gene: TRBV5-1
len: 13
d_gene: -
abundance: -
CDR3nt: TGCGCCAGCAGCTTGGTAGGGAAGGAGACCCAGTACTTC
CDR3aa: CASSLVGKETQYF

j_gene: TRBJ1-2
v_gene: TRBV19
len: 17
d_gene: -
abundance: -
CDR3nt: TGTGCCAGTACCGCTTCTTTAGCGGGCGGACAAAACTATGGCTACACCTTC
CDR3aa: CASTASLAGGQNYGYTF

j_gene: TRBJ2-7
v_gene: TRBV4-1
len: 16
d_gene: TRBD1
abundance: -
CDR3nt: TGCGCCAGCAGCCAAGACTTCGGGACAGGGATCTACGAGCAGTACTTC
CDR3aa: CASSQDFGTGIYEQYF

j_gene: TRBJ2-2
v_gene: TRBV2
len: 14
d_gene: -
abundance: -
CDR3nt: TGTGCCAGCAGGGGGGGAGTTGACACCGGGGAGCTGTTTTTT
CDR3aa: CASRGGVDTGELFF

j_gene: TRBJ2-3
v_gene: TRBV7-6
len: 13
d_gene: -
abundance: -
CDR3nt: TGTGCCAGCAGCCCGCCGGGGGCTGGTACGCAGTATTTT
CDR3aa: CASSPPGAGTQYF

j_gene: TRBJ2-3
v_gene: TRBV6-4
len: 16
d_gene: TRBD2
abundance: -
CDR3nt: TGTGCCAGCAGTGCCGGACTAGCGGATTCGACAGATACGCAGTATTTT
CDR3aa: CASSAGLADSTDTQYF

j_gene: TRBJ2-7
v_gene: TRBV4-3
len: 14
d_gene: TRBD1
abundance: -
CDR3nt: TGCGCCAGCAGCCAAGCGACAGGGGCGTACGAGCAGTACTTC
CDR3aa: CASSQATGAYEQYF

j_gene: TRBJ2-7
v_gene: TRBV6-1
len: 15
d_gene: TRBD2
abundance: -
CDR3nt: TGTGCCAGCAGTGAACTAGCGGGGAGCTCCTACGAGCAGTACTTC
CDR3aa: CASSELAGSSYEQYF

j_gene: TRBJ1-2
v_gene: TRBV19
len: 15
d_gene: -
abundance: few
CDR3nt: TGTGCCAGTAGTCCCTTCGAAAGGCCGAACTATGGCTACACCTTC
CDR3aa: CASSPFERPNYGYTF

j_gene: TRBJ2-5
v_gene: TRBV2
len: 13
d_gene: -
abundance: -
CDR3nt: TGTGCCAGCAGCGGTAGCGGTACTTCGTCCCAGTACTTC
CDR3aa: CASSGSGTSSQYF

j_gene: TRBJ1-6
v_gene: TRBV5-4
len: 14
d_gene: -
abundance: -
CDR3nt: TGTGCCAGCAGCTCACAGGGCTTGGGTTCACCCCTCCACTTT
CDR3aa: CASSSQGLGSPLHF

j_gene: TRBJ1-2
v_gene: TRBV11-2
len: 14
d_gene: -
abundance: -
CDR3nt: TGTGCCAGCAGTCCTCAGGGATCATCGGGTGGCTACACCTTC
CDR3aa: CASSPQGSSGGYTF

j_gene: TRBJ1-3
v_gene: TRBV30
len: 12
d_gene: TRBD1
abundance: -
CDR3nt: TGTGCCGGCGACAGGGCTGGAAACACCATATATTTT
CDR3aa: CAGDRAGNTIYF

j_gene: TRBJ2-3
v_gene: TRBV2
len: 15
d_gene: -
abundance: -
CDR3nt: TGTGCCAGCAGTGAGACGGCGATAGTAACAGATACGCAGTATTTT
CDR3aa: CASSETAIVTDTQYF

j_gene: TRBJ2-5
v_gene: TRBV7-2
len: 13
d_gene: -
abundance: -
CDR3nt: TGTGCCAGCAGCTTAAGCAGACAAGAGACCCAGTACTTC
CDR3aa: CASSLSRQETQYF

j_gene: TRBJ1-6
v_gene: TRBV7-3
len: 14
d_gene: -
abundance: -
CDR3nt: TGTGCCAGCAGCCCCTCAGGGTTGGAGTCACCCCTCCACTTT
CDR3aa: CASSPSGLESPLHF

j_gene: TRBJ1-1
v_gene: TRBV30
len: 12
d_gene: -
abundance: -
CDR3nt: TGTGCAAGTGGGAGGGGGGTCGCTGAAGCTTTCTTT
CDR3aa: CASGRGVAEAFF

j_gene: TRBJ2-3
v_gene: TRBV6-4
len: 16
d_gene: -
abundance: -
CDR3nt: TGTGCCAGCAGTGACCAGGTTGGGTGGGGGCGAAATACGCAGTATTTT
CDR3aa: CASSDQVGWGRNTQYF

j_gene: TRBJ2-7
v_gene: TRBV20-1
len: 11
d_gene: -
abundance: once
CDR3nt: TGCAGTGCCTCGAGGGACTACGAGCAGTACTTC
CDR3aa: CSASRDYEQYF

j_gene: TRBJ2-7
v_gene: TRBV5-1
len: 14
d_gene: -
abundance: once
CDR3nt: TGCGCCAGCAGCCCCCAAGTGACAGGCCCTACGGCGTACTTC
CDR3aa: CASSPQVTGPTAYF

j_gene: TRBJ2-1
v_gene: TRBV27
len: 15
d_gene: -
abundance: -
CDR3nt: TGTGCCAGCAGTTTAGAGGCCCCCCGTTACAATGAGCAGTTCTTC
CDR3aa: CASSLEAPRYNEQFF

j_gene: TRBJ1-4
v_gene: TRBV9
len: 15
d_gene: TRBD1
abundance: -
CDR3nt: TGTGCCAGCAGCGTAGGGGGACAGTCTAATGAAAAACTGTTTTTT
CDR3aa: CASSVGGQSNEKLFF

j_gene: TRBJ2-2
v_gene: TRBV7-3
len: 15
d_gene: -
abundance: -
CDR3nt: TGTGCCAGCAGCTCCGGGACACCGAACACCGGGGAGCTGTTTTTT
CDR3aa: CASSSGTPNTGELFF

j_gene: TRBJ2-7
v_gene: TRBV18
len: 15
d_gene: TRBD1
abundance: -
CDR3nt: TGTGCCAGCTCATCATCCGGGACAGGGACCTACGAGCAGTACTTC
CDR3aa: CASSSSGTGTYEQYF

j_gene: TRBJ1-2
v_gene: TRBV27
len: 14
d_gene: -
abundance: -
CDR3nt: TGTGCCAGCACCCCCAGAGGGGCCCCCTATGGCTACACCTTC
CDR3aa: CASTPRGAPYGYTF

j_gene: TRBJ2-2
v_gene: TRBV5-4
len: 12
d_gene: TRBD1
abundance: -
CDR3nt: TGTGCCGCTAGGGGGCGGGCCGGGGAGCTGTTTTTT
CDR3aa: CAARGRAGELFF